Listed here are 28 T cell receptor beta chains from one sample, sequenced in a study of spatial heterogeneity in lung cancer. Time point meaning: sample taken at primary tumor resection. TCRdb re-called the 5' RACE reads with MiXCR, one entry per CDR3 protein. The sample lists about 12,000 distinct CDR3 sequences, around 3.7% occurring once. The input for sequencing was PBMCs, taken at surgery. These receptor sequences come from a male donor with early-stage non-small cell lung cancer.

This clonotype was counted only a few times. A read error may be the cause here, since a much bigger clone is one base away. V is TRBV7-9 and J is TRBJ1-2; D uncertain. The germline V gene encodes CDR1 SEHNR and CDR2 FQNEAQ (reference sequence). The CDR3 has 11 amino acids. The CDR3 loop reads CANSLVDGYTF. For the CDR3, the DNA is TGTGCCAACAGCTTAGTCGATGGCTACACCTTC.

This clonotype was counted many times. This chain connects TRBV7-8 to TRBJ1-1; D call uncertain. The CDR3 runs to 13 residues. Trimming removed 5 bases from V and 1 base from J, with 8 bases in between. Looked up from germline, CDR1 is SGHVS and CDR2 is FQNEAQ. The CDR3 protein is CASSPYPNTEAFF. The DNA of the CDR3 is TGTGCCAGCAGCCCCTACCCGAACACTGAAGCTTTCTTT.

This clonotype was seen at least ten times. The CDR3 DNA is TGCAGTGCTAGAGAGAGGCCGGTAGGGACACCCTACAATGAGCAGTTCTTC. Translated, it gives CSARERPVGTPYNEQFF. The chain employs TRBV20-1 and TRBJ2-1; tentatively, D is TRBD1 (6 bases). The V and J ends lost 0 bases and 2 bases respectively, with 17 bases between them. The CDR3 totals 17 residues. Germline assignment: CDR1 DFQATT and CDR2 SNEGSKA (reference sequence).

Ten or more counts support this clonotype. Written as DNA, the CDR3 is TGTGCCAGCAGCTCAACCGGACTAGTCACCTACAATGAGCAGTTCTTC. It specifies CASSSTGLVTYNEQFF. J is TRBJ2-1 and V is TRBV7-3, with 7 bases matching TRBD2. This CDR3 comprises 16 residues. V shed 4 bases, J shed 2 bases, and the junction held 8 bases outside the gene matches. Germline-derived CDR1 and CDR2 are SGHTA and FQGTGA. The full variable domain, rest sourced from reference TRBV7-3 and TRBJ2-1, is GAGVSQTPSNKVTEKGKYVELRCDPISGHTALYWYRQSLGQGPEFLIYFQGTGAADDSGLPNDRFFAVRPEGSVSTLKIQRTERGDSAVYLCASSSTGLVTYNEQFFGPGTRLTVL.

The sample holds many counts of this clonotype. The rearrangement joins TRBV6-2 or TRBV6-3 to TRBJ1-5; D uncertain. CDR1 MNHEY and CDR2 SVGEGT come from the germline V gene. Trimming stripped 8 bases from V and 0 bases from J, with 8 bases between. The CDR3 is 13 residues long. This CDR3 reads CASSGDSNQPQHF. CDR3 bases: TGTGCCAGCTCCGGGGATAGCAATCAGCCCCAGCATTTT.

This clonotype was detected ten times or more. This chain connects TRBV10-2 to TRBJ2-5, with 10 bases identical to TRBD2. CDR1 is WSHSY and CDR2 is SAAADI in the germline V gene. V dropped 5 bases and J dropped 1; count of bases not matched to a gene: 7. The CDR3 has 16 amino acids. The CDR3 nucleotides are TGCGCCAGCAGTCCGGAGGTAGCGGGAGGCCAAGAGACCCAGTACTTC. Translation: CASSPEVAGGQETQYF.

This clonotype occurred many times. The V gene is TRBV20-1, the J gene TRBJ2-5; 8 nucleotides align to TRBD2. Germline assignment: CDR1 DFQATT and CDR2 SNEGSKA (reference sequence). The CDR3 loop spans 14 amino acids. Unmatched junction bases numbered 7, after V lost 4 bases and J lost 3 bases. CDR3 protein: CSANKAGEEETQYF. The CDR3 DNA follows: TGCAGTGCTAACAAAGCGGGAGAGGAAGAGACCCAGTACTTC.

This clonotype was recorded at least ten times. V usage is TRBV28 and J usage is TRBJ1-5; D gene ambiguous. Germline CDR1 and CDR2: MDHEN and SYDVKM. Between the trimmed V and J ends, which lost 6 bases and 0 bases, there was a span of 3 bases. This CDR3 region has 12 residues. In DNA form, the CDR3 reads TGTGCCAGCAGAAATAGCAATCAGCCCCAGCATTTT. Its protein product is CASRNSNQPQHF. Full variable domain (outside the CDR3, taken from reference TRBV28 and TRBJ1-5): DVKVTQSSRYLVKRTGEKVFLECVQDMDHENMFWYRQDPGLGLRLIYFSYDVKMKEKGDIPEGYSVSREKKERFSLILESASTNQTSMYLCASRNSNQPQHFGDGTRLSIL.

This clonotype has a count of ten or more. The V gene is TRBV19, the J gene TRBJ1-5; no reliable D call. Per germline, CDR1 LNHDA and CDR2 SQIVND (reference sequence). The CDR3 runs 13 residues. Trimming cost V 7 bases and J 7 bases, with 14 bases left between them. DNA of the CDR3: TGTGCCAGTACCCACCCCTCGGGGCAGCCCCAGCATTTT. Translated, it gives CASTHPSGQPQHF.

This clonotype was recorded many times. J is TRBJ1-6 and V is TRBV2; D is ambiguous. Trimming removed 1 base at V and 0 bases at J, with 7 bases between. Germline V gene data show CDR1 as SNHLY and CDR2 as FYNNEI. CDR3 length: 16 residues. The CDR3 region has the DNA TGTGCCAGCAGTGAAGGCGGGAGCTCCTATAATTCACCCCTCCACTTT. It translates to CASSEGGSSYNSPLHF.

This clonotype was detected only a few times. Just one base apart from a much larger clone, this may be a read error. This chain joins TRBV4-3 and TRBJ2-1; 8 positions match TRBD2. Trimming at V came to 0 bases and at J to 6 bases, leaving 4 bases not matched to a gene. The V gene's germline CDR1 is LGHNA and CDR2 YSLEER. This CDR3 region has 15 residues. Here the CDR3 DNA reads TGCGCCAGCAGCCAAGAAAGGGGACTAGTCAATGAGCAGTTCTTC. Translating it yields CASSQERGLVNEQFF.

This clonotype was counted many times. CDR3 nucleotide sequence: TGTGCCAGCTCACCCGGGAATACTTACGAGCAGTACTTC. It yields the protein CASSPGNTYEQYF. This rearrangement joins TRBV18 to TRBJ2-7, with D perhaps TRBD2 (5 bases). The germline V gene has CDR1 KGHSH and CDR2 LQKENI. The V end was cut by 3 bases, the J end by 4 bases, with 10 bases between. This CDR3 contains 13 residues.

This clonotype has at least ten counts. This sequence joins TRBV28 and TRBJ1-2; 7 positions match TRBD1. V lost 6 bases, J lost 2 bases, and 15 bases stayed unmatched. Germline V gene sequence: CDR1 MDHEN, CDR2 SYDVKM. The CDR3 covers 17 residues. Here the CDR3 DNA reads TGTGCCAGCAGACCCCGACAAGGGACAGCTCCCAACTATGGCTACACCTTC. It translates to CASRPRQGTAPNYGYTF.

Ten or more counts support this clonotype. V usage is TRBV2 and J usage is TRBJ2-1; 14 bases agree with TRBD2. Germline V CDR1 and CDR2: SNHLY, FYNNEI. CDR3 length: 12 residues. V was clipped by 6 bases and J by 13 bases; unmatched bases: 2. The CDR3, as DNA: TGTGCCAGCAGAGGGACTAGCGGGAGCCAGTTCTTC. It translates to CASRGTSGSQFF.

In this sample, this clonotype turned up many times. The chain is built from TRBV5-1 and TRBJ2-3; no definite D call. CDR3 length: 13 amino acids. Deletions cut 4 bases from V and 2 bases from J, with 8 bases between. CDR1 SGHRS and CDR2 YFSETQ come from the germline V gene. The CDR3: CASSRTITDTQYF. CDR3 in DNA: TGCGCCAGCAGCCGGACCATCACAGATACGCAGTATTTT.

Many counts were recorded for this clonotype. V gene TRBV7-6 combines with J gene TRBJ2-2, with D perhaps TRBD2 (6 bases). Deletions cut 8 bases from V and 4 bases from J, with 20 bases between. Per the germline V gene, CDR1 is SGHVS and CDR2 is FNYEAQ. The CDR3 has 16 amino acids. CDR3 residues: CASGPSEGAFTGELFF. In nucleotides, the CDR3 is TGTGCCAGCGGCCCCTCGGAGGGCGCGTTCACCGGGGAGCTGTTTTTT.

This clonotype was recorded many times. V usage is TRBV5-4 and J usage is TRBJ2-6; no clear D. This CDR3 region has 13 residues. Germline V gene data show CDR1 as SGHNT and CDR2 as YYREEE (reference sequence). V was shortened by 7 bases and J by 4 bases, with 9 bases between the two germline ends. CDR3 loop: CASRSEGANVLTF. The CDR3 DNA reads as TGTGCCAGCCGATCGGAGGGGGCCAACGTCCTGACTTTC.

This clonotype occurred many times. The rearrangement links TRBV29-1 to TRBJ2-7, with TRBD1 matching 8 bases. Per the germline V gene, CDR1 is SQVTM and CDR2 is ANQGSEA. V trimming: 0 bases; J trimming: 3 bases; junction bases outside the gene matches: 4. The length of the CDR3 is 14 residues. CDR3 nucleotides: TGCAGCGTTGAAGACAGGGGGCTAAGCTACGAGCAGTACTTC. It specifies CSVEDRGLSYEQYF.

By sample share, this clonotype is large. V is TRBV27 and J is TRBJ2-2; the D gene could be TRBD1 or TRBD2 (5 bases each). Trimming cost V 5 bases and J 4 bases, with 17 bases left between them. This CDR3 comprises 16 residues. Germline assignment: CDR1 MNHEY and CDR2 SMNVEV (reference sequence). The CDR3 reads CASSGGGPPGTGELFF. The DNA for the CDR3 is TGTGCCAGCAGTGGGGGTGGGCCTCCAGGCACCGGGGAGCTGTTTTTT.

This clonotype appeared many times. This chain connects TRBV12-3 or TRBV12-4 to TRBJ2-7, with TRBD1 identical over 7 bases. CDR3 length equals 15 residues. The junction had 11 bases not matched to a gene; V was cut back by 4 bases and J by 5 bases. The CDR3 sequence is CASSSRQGTGNEQYF. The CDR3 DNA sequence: TGTGCCAGCAGTTCAAGACAGGGAACCGGGAACGAGCAGTACTTC.

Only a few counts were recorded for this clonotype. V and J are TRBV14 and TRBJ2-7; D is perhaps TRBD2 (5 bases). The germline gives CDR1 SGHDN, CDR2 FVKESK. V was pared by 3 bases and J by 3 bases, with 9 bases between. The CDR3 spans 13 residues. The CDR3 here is CASSHSGGYEQYF. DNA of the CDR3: TGTGCCAGCAGCCACTCCGGAGGCTACGAGCAGTACTTC. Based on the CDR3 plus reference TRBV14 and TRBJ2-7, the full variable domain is EAGVTQFPSHSVIEKGQTVTLRCDPISGHDNLYWYRRVMGKEIKFLLHFVKESKQDESGMPNNRFLAERTGGTYSTLKVQPAELEDSGVYFCASSHSGGYEQYFGPGTRLTVT.

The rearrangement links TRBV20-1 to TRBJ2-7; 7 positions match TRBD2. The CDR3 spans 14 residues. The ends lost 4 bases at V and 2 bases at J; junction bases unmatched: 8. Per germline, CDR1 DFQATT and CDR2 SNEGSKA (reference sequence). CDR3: CSAIRLAVTYEQYF. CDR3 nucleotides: TGCAGTGCTATAAGACTAGCAGTAACCTACGAGCAGTACTTC.

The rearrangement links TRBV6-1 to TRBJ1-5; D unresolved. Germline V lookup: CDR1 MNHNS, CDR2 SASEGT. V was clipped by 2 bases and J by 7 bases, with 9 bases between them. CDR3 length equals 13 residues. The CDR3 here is CASSETVTQPQHF. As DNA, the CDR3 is TGTGCCAGCAGTGAAACGGTCACGCAGCCCCAGCATTTT.

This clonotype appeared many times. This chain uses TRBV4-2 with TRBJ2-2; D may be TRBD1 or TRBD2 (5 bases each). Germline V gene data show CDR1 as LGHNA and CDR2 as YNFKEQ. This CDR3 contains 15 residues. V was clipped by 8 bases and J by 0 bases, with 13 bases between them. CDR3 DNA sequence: TGTGCCAGCTCACTCGGGACGGCGAACACCGGGGAGCTGTTTTTT. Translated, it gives CASSLGTANTGELFF.

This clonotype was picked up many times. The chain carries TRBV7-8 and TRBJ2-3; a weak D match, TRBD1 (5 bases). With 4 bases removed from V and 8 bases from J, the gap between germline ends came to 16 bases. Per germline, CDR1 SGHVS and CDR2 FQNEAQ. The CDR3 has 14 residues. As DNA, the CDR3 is TGTGCCAGCAGCTCCCAGAGGCTCCAGGGTACGCAGTATTTT. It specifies CASSSQRLQGTQYF.

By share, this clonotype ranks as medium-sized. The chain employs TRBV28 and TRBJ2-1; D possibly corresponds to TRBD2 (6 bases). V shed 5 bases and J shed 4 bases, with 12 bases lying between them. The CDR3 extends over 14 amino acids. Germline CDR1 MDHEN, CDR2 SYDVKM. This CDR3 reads CASSTPGGYNEQFF. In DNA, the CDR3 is TGTGCCAGCAGTACCCCCGGGGGATACAATGAGCAGTTCTTC. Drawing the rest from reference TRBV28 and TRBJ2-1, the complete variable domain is DVKVTQSSRYLVKRTGEKVFLECVQDMDHENMFWYRQDPGLGLRLIYFSYDVKMKEKGDIPEGYSVSREKKERFSLILESASTNQTSMYLCASSTPGGYNEQFFGPGTRLTVL.

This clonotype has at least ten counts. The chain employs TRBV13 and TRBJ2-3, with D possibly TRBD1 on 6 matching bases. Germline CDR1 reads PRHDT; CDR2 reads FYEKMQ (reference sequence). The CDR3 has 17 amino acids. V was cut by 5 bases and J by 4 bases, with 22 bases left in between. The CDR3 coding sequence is TGTGCCAGCAGCCCCCGACAGGCCGTGGGTCAATCAGATACGCAGTATTTT. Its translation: CASSPRQAVGQSDTQYF.

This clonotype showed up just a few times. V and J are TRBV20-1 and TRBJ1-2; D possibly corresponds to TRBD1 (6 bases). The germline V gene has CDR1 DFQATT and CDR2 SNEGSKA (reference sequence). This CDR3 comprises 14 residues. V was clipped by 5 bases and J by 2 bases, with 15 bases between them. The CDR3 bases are TGCAGTGCTGGACGGGGGGGCCCGAACTATGGCTACACCTTC. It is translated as CSAGRGGPNYGYTF.